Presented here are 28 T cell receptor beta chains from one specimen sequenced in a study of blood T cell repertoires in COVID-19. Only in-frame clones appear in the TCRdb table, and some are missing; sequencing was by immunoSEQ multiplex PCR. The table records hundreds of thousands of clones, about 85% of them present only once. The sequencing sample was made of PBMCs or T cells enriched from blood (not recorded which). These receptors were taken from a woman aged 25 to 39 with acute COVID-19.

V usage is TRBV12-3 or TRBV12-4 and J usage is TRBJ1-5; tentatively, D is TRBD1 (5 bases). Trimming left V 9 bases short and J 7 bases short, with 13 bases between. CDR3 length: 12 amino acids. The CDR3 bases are TGTGCCAGTATGGGGGGTAGCCAGCCCCAGCATTTT. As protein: CASMGGSQPQHF.

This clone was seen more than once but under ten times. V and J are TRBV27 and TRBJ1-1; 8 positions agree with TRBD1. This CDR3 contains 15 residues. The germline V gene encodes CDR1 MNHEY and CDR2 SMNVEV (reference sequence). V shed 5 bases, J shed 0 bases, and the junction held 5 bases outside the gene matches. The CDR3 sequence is CASSPQGQVNTEAFF. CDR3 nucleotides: TGTGCCAGCAGTCCCCAGGGACAGGTGAACACTGAAGCTTTCTTT.

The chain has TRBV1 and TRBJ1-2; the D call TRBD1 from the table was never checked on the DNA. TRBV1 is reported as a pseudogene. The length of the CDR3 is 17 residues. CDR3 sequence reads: CTSSQPGQGWKSYGYTF. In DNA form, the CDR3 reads TGCACCAGCAGCCAACCGGGACAGGGGTGGAAAAGCTATGGCTACACCTTC.

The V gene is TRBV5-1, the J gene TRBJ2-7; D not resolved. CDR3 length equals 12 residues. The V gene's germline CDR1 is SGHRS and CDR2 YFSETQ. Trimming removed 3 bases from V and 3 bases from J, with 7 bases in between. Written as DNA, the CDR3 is TGCGCCAGCAGCTCTAATTACTACGAGCAGTACTTC. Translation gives CASSSNYYEQYF.

This CDR3 reads CASSRGEGREGYTF. CDR3 bases: TGTGCCAGCAGCCGCGGGGAGGGGCGGGAAGGCTACACCTTC. J is TRBJ1-2 and V is TRBV6-6; a weak D match, TRBD1 (5 bases). The germline gives CDR1 MNHNY, CDR2 SVGAGI (reference sequence). There are 14 residues in the CDR3. Trimming took 6 bases from V and 8 from J, leaving 19 bases between them.

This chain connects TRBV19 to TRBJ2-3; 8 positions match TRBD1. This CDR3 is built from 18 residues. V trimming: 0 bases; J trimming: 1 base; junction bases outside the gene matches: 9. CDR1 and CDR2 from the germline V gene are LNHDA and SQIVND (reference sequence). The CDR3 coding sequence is TGTGCCAGTAGTATAGATCGAGGACAGGGCTATGGCACAGATACGCAGTATTTT. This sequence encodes CASSIDRGQGYGTDTQYF.

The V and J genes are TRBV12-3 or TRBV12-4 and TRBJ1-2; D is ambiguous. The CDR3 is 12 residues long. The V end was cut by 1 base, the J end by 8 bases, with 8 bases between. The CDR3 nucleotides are TGTGCCAGCAGTTTAGTTCGAGGGGGCTACACCTTC. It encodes CASSLVRGGYTF.

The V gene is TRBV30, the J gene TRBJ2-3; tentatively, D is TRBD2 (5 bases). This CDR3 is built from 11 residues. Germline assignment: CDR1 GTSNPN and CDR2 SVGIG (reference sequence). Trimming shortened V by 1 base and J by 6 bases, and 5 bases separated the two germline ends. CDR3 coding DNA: TGTGCCTGGAGTGCTAGCGATACGCAGTATTTT. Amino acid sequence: CAWSASDTQYF.

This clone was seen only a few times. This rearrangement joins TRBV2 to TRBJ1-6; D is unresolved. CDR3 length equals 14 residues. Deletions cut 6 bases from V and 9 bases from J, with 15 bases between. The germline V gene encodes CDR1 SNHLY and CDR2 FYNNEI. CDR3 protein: CASRREGDGSPLHF. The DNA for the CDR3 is TGTGCCAGCAGGAGGGAGGGAGACGGTTCACCCCTCCACTTT.

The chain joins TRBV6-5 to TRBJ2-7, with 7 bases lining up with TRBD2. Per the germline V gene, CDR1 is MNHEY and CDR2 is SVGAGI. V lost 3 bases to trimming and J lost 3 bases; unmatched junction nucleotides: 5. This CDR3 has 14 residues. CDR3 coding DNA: TGTGCCAGCAGTTATGGGCCTAGCGGCTACGAGCAGTACTTC. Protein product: CASSYGPSGYEQYF.

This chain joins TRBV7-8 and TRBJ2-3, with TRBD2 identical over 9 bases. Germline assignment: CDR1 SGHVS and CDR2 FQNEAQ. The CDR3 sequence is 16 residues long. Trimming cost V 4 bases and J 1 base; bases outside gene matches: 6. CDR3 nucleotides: TGTGCCAGCAGCTCCCCTAGCGGGGCAGGCACAGATACGCAGTATTTT. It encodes CASSSPSGAGTDTQYF.

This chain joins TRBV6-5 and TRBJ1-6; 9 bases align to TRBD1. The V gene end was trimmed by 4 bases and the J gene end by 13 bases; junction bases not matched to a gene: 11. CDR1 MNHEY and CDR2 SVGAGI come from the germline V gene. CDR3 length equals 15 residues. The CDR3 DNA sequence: TGTGCCAGCAGTTTGCACTCGGGACAGGGTGTCCCCCTCCACTTT. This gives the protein CASSLHSGQGVPLHF.

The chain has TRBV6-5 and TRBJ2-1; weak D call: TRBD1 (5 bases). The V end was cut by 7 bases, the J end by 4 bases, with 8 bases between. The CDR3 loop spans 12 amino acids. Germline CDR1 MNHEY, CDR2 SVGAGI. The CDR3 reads CASTDRYNEQFF. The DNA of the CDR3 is TGTGCCAGCACCGACAGATACAATGAGCAGTTCTTC.

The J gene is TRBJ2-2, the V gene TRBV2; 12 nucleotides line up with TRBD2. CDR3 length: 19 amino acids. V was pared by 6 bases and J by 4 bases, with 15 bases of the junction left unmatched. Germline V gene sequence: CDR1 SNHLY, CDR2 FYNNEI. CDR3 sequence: CASRELRPKGLAGTGELFF. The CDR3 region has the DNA TGTGCCAGCAGGGAATTACGACCAAAGGGACTAGCGGGCACCGGGGAGCTGTTTTTT.

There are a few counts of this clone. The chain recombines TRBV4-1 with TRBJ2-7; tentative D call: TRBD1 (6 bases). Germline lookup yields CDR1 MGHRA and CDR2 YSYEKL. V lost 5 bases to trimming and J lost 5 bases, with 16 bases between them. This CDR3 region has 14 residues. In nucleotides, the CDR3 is TGCGCCAGCAGCTATAATCAGGGGTTCGACGAGCAGTACTTC. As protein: CASSYNQGFDEQYF.

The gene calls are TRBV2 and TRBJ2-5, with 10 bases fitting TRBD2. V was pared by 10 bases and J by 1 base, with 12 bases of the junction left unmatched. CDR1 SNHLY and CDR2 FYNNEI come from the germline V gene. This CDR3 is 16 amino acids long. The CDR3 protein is CATSPGTSVFQETQYF. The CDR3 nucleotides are TGTGCCACGTCGCCCGGGACTAGCGTCTTCCAAGAGACCCAGTACTTC.

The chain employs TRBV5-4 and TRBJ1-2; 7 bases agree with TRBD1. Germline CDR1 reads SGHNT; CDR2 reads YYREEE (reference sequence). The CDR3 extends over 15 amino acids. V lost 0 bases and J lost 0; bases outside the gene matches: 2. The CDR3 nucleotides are TGTGCCAGCAGCTTGGCAGGGGGAGCTAACTATGGCTACACCTTC. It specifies CASSLAGGANYGYTF.

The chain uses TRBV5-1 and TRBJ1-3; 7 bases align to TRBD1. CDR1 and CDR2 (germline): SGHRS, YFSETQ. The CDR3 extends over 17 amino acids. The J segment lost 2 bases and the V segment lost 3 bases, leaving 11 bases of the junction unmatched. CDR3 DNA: TGCGCCAGCAGCTCGGAGGGGCAGGGGGTAACTGGAAACACCATATATTTT. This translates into CASSSEGQGVTGNTIYF.

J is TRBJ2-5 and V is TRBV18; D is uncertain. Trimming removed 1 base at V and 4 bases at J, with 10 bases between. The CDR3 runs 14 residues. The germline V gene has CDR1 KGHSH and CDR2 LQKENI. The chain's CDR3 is CASSPREQAETQYF. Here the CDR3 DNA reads TGTGCCAGCTCACCACGCGAGCAGGCAGAGACCCAGTACTTC.

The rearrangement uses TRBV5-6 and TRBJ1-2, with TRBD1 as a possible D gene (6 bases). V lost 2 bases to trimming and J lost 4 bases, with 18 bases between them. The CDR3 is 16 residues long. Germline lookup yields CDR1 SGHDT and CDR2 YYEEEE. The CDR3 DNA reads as TGTGCCAGCAGCTTACCGGTTCAGGGACACGGCTATGGCTACACCTTC. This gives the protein CASSLPVQGHGYGYTF.

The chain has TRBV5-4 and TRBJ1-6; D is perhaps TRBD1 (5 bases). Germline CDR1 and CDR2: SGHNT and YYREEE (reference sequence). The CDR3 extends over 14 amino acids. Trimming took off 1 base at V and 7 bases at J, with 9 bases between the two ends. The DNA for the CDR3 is TGTGCCAGCAGCTTGATGGCAGGGAATTCACCCCTCCACTTT. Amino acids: CASSLMAGNSPLHF.

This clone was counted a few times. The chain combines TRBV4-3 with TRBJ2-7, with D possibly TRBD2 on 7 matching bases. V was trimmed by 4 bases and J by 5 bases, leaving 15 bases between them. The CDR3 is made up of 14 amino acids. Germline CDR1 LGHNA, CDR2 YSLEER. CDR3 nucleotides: TGCGCCAGCAGCCCTAAGGGGGGGTTGCACGAGCAGTACTTC. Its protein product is CASSPKGGLHEQYF.

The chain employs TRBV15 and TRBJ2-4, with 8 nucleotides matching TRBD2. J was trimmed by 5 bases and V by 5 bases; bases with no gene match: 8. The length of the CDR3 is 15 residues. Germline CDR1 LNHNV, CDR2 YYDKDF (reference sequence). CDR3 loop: CATSSGGDGENIQYF. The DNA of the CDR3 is TGTGCCACCAGCTCCGGGGGGGACGGCGAAAACATTCAGTACTTC.

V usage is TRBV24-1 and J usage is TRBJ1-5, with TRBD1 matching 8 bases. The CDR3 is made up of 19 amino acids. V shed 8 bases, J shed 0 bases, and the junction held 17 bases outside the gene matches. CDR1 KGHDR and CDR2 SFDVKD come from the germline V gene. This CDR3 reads CATNPKTGEGDYSNQPQHF. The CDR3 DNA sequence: TGTGCCACCAACCCAAAGACAGGGGAAGGGGATTATAGCAATCAGCCCCAGCATTTT.

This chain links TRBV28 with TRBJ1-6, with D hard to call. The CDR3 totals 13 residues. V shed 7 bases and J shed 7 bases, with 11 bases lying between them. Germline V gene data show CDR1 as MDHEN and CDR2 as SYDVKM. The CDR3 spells CASTGDRNSPLHF. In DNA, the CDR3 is TGTGCCAGCACCGGGGATAGGAATTCACCCCTCCACTTT. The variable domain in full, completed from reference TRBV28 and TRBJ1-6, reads DVKVTQSSRYLVKRTGEKVFLECVQDMDHENMFWYRQDPGLGLRLIYFSYDVKMKEKGDIPEGYSVSREKKERFSLILESASTNQTSMYLCASTGDRNSPLHFGNGTRLTVT.

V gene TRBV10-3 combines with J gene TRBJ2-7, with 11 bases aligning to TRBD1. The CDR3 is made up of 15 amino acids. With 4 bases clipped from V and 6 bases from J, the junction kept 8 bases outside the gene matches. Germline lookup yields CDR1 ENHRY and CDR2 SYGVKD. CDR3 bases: TGTGCCATCAGTGGAGGGACAGGGGGATTCGGCGAGCAGTACTTC. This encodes CAISGGTGGFGEQYF.

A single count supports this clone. The CDR3 bases are TGCGCCAGCAGCCAAGATTTGGAGGAGTATTCACCCCTCCACTTT. Protein: CASSQDLEEYSPLHF. The V and J genes are TRBV4-3 and TRBJ1-6; D is undetermined. This CDR3 spans 15 amino acids. V shed 0 bases and J shed 8 bases, with 11 bases lying between them. Germline-derived CDR1 and CDR2 are LGHNA and YSLEER.

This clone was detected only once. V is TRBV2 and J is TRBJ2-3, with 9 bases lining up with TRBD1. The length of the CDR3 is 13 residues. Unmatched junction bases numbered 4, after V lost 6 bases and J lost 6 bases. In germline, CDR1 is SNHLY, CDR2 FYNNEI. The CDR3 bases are TGTGCCAGCAGGGGACAGGGAGGGGATACGCAGTATTTT. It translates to CASRGQGGDTQYF.